These 30 T cell receptor beta chains came from one sample sequenced in a study of Tregs in tolerant kidney transplant recipients. Here immunoSEQ multiplex PCR was the method, and the copy in TCRdb shows in-frame clones only, minus some. Here the sample spans about 18,000 clones, 75% to 85% being singletons. Source material: Tregs from blood. Every receptor here comes from a human donor in good health.

J is TRBJ2-3 and V is TRBV11-3; TRBD2 matches 8 bases. The ends lost 5 bases at V and 10 bases at J; junction bases unmatched: 8. Germline V gene lookup returns CDR1 SGHNT and CDR2 YENEEA. This CDR3 comprises 13 residues. The CDR3 nucleotides are TGTGCCAGCAGCGCCCGACTAGCGTCATCGCAGTATTTT. The encoded protein is CASSARLASSQYF.

The chain joins TRBV6-1 to TRBJ1-2; D not resolved. V shed 2 bases and J shed 7 bases, with 11 bases lying between them. CDR1 MNHNS and CDR2 SASEGT come from the germline V gene. The CDR3 runs 13 residues. The CDR3 here is CASSEIGGSGYTF. CDR3 in DNA: TGTGCCAGCAGTGAAATCGGAGGGAGTGGCTACACCTTC.

The chain recombines TRBV11-3 with TRBJ2-7; D call uncertain. V lost 4 bases to trimming and J lost 0 bases, with 10 bases between them. Germline CDR1 SGHNT, CDR2 YENEEA. This CDR3 comprises 14 residues. CDR3 residues: CASSYGSSSYEQYF. In DNA, the CDR3 is TGTGCCAGCAGCTATGGCTCTTCCTCCTACGAGCAGTACTTC.

The rearrangement uses TRBV6-5 and TRBJ1-1, with TRBD1 as a possible D gene (5 bases). The CDR3 spans 14 residues. Trimming left V 6 bases short and J 1 base short, with 12 bases between. Germline assignment: CDR1 MNHEY and CDR2 SVGAGI. The CDR3: CASSPRGENTEAFF. The DNA of the CDR3 is TGTGCCAGCAGCCCGCGAGGGGAGAACACTGAAGCTTTCTTT.

This chain joins TRBV7-2 and TRBJ1-6; D is unresolved. V lost 1 base to trimming and J lost 7 bases, with 8 bases between them. The CDR3 is 14 residues long. The germline V gene has CDR1 SGHTA and CDR2 FQGNSA. CDR3 sequence: CASSLGQMNSPLHF. DNA of the CDR3: TGTGCCAGCAGCTTAGGCCAGATGAATTCACCCCTCCACTTT.

V is TRBV10-3 and J is TRBJ1-2; a possible D gene is TRBD1 (5 bases). CDR3 length: 13 residues. Trimming shortened V by 8 bases and J by 7 bases, and 17 bases separated the two germline ends. Germline V gene data show CDR1 as ENHRY and CDR2 as SYGVKD. This chain's CDR3 is CAISSIPGFGYTF. CDR3 bases: TGTGCCATCTCAAGCATCCCAGGGTTTGGCTACACCTTC.

The V call is TRBV7-9, the J call TRBJ2-4, with a possible D match to TRBD2 (6 bases). CDR1 is SEHNR and CDR2 is FQNEAQ in the germline V gene (reference sequence). Trimming took 0 bases from V and 6 from J, leaving 6 bases between them. The CDR3 extends over 13 amino acids. Here the CDR3 DNA reads TGTGCCAGCAGCTTAGCGGGGGGAAACATTCAGTACTTC. It is translated as CASSLAGGNIQYF.

The V and J genes are TRBV6-5 and TRBJ1-2, with 7 positions matching TRBD1. CDR1 is MNHEY and CDR2 is SVGAGI in the germline V gene. The CDR3 covers 14 residues. V was clipped by 0 bases and J by 7 bases; unmatched bases: 5. The CDR3 DNA is TGTGCCAGCAGTTACTCGGGGACAGCTGGTGGCTACACCTTC. Translated: CASSYSGTAGGYTF.

This clone was recorded only once. The V and J genes are TRBV6-5 and TRBJ2-1; 8 nucleotides match TRBD1. This CDR3 has 12 residues. Trimming at V came to 8 bases and at J to 4 bases, leaving 1 base not matched to a gene. From germline, CDR1 is MNHEY and CDR2 SVGAGI. The CDR3 nucleotides are TGTGCCAGCCGGACAGGGTACAATGAGCAGTTCTTC. It encodes CASRTGYNEQFF.

The V and J genes are TRBV18 and TRBJ1-3; D possibly corresponds to TRBD1 (5 bases). Trimming left V 3 bases short and J 2 bases short, with 14 bases between. This CDR3 is built from 16 residues. Per the germline V gene, CDR1 is KGHSH and CDR2 is LQKENI. CDR3 DNA sequence: TGTGCCAGCTCACCTTGGGCCGGGACGGCTGGAAACACCATATATTTT. This translates into CASSPWAGTAGNTIYF.

The V call is TRBV6-5, the J call TRBJ1-6; D unclear. V dropped 5 bases and J dropped 9 bases, with 17 bases sitting between them. The CDR3 covers 15 residues. Germline loops: CDR1 MNHEY, CDR2 SVGAGI. The CDR3 reads CASSPTGLATSPLHF. In nucleotides, the CDR3 is TGTGCCAGCAGTCCGACCGGGCTCGCAACTTCACCCCTCCACTTT.

V is TRBV7-9 and J is TRBJ2-3; 10 nucleotides match TRBD2. Germline V gene data show CDR1 as SEHNR and CDR2 as FQNEAQ (reference sequence). V gave up 4 bases and J gave up 0 bases; unmatched junction bases: 7. The CDR3 is made up of 17 amino acids. The CDR3: CASSSQFSGGSTDTQYF. DNA of the CDR3: TGTGCCAGCAGCTCCCAATTTAGCGGGGGGAGCACAGATACGCAGTATTTT.

The V call is TRBV14, the J call TRBJ1-1, with D tentatively TRBD1 (6 bases). The CDR3 loop spans 16 amino acids. Germline V gives CDR1 SGHDN, CDR2 FVKESK. With 2 bases removed from V and 4 bases from J, the gap between germline ends came to 17 bases. CDR3 DNA sequence: TGTGCCAGCAGCCAATTAAAGTGGGGGCGAATCACTGAAGCTTTCTTT. Translated, it gives CASSQLKWGRITEAFF.

The V and J genes are TRBV19 and TRBJ2-2, with 9 bases that match TRBD1. The CDR3 spans 15 residues. The germline V gene encodes CDR1 LNHDA and CDR2 SQIVND (reference sequence). J lost 4 bases, V lost 3 bases, and 3 bases had no gene match. This chain's CDR3 is CASSIGTGSTGELFF. The DNA of the CDR3 is TGTGCCAGTAGTATCGGGACAGGGAGCACCGGGGAGCTGTTTTTT.

The DNA of the CDR3 is TGTGCCAGCAGCCTCGGTAGCTGGGCCGGGGAGCTGTTTTTT. Translated, it gives CASSLGSWAGELFF. The chain uses TRBV7-2 and TRBJ2-2; D remains unclear. The CDR3 extends over 14 amino acids. Germline CDR1 and CDR2: SGHTA and FQGNSA. The V end lost 5 bases, the J end lost 6 bases, and 13 bases lay between the germline ends.

Only a few counts were recorded for this clone. The gene calls are TRBV11-2 and TRBJ1-6, with unresolved D. Germline CDR1 SGHAT, CDR2 FQNNGV. The CDR3 covers 16 residues. Trimming removed 3 bases from V and 7 bases from J, with 16 bases in between. CDR3 amino acids: CASSFTVQWWNSPLHF. CDR3 bases: TGTGCCAGCAGCTTCACAGTACAATGGTGGAATTCACCCCTCCACTTT. Full variable domain (rest looked up from reference TRBV11-2 and TRBJ1-6): EAGVAQSPRYKIIEKRQSVAFWCNPISGHATLYWYQQILGQGPKLLIQFQNNGVVDDSQLPKDRFSAERLKGVDSTLKIQPAKLEDSAVYLCASSFTVQWWNSPLHFGNGTRLTVT.

This chain connects TRBV15 to TRBJ1-3, with TRBD1 matching over 11 bases. The CDR3 length is 14 residues. J lost 0 bases, V lost 11 bases, and 3 bases had no gene match. The germline CDR1 and CDR2 sequences are LNHNV and YYDKDF (reference sequence). CDR3 coding DNA: TGTGCCGCCGGACAGGGGGCCTCTGGAAACACCATATATTTT. As protein: CAAGQGASGNTIYF.

The V gene is TRBV30, the J gene TRBJ2-1, with 12 bases fitting TRBD2. Germline CDR1 reads GTSNPN; CDR2 reads SVGIG (reference sequence). The CDR3 is 12 residues long. The trim removed 7 bases at V and 9 bases at J, leaving 4 bases unmatched. The CDR3 sequence is CASWTSGIEQFF. Written as DNA, the CDR3 is TGTGCCTCCTGGACTAGCGGGATTGAGCAGTTCTTC.

This clone has a single count. The chain employs TRBV30 and TRBJ1-2; 8 bases align to TRBD1. Germline CDR1 and CDR2: GTSNPN and SVGIG (reference sequence). V lost 3 bases and J lost 7; bases outside the gene matches: 4. This CDR3 comprises 12 residues. CDR3 loop: CAWSRGLGGYTF. The CDR3 nucleotides read TGTGCCTGGAGCAGGGGGCTGGGTGGCTACACCTTC. Variable domain in full (rest from reference TRBV30 and TRBJ1-2): SQTIHQWPATLVQPVGSPLSLECTVEGTSNPNLYWYRQAAGRGLQLLFYSVGIGQISSEVPQNLSASRPQDRQFILSSKKLLLSDSGFYLCAWSRGLGGYTFGSGTRLTVV.

This clone appeared once. CDR3 bases: TGTGCCCCCCCCCAAGAGACCCAGTACTTC. This encodes CAPPQETQYF. This chain connects TRBV15 to TRBJ2-5; the D is unclear. Trimming stripped 11 bases from V and 1 base from J, with 5 bases between. This CDR3 comprises 10 residues. Germline V CDR1 and CDR2: LNHNV, YYDKDF (reference sequence).

This chain links TRBV5-4 with TRBJ2-4; 10 nucleotides align to TRBD1. Trimming took 2 bases from V and 9 from J; bases not matched to a gene: 5. This CDR3 comprises 14 residues. Germline CDR1 reads SGHNT; CDR2 reads YYREEE (reference sequence). The CDR3 DNA sequence: TGTGCCAGCAGCTTCCGGGACAGGGGTTCCATTCAGTACTTC. Residues: CASSFRDRGSIQYF.

The chain combines TRBV5-5 with TRBJ2-3; 7 positions match TRBD1. Germline V gene data show CDR1 as SGHKS and CDR2 as YYEKEE (reference sequence). V trimming: 3 bases; J trimming: 0 bases; junction bases outside the gene matches: 4. There are 15 residues in the CDR3. The DNA of the CDR3 is TGTGCCAGCAGCTCCGGACAGGCTAGCACAGATACGCAGTATTTT. Translating gives CASSSGQASTDTQYF.

The chain combines TRBV21-1 with TRBJ2-7; TRBD1, the table's D call, was not compared with the DNA. TRBV21-1 counts as a pseudogene. The CDR3 is 15 residues long. Written as DNA, the CDR3 is TGTGCCAGCAGCAAAGCGGGGCCTAGCTCCTACGAGCAGTACTTC. It encodes CASSKAGPSSYEQYF.

The chain carries TRBV6-6 and TRBJ2-4; D is uncertain. This CDR3 has 11 amino acids. Germline V gene lookup returns CDR1 MNHNY and CDR2 SVGAGI (reference sequence). V was pared by 5 bases and J by 16 bases, with 15 bases between. CDR3 sequence (DNA): TGTGCCAGCAGTAGCTCCGCACCCCTATACTTC. Translated, it gives CASSSSAPLYF.

The CDR3 sequence: CASSSTGYGYTF. CDR3 sequence (DNA): TGTGCCAGCAGTTCAACAGGCTATGGCTACACCTTC. J is TRBJ1-2 and V is TRBV11-3; possibly TRBD1 for D (5 bases). The CDR3 extends over 12 amino acids. Germline lookup yields CDR1 SGHNT and CDR2 YENEEA. Trimming pared 6 bases from V and 4 bases from J, leaving 9 bases between.

This chain joins TRBV5-3 and TRBJ1-5; a possible D gene is TRBD1 (5 bases). TRBV5-3 is noted as an ORF with a role that remains uncertain. Trimming left V 0 bases short and J 1 base short, with 11 bases between. The CDR3 is 16 amino acids. CDR3 bases: TGTGCCAGAAGCTTGGTGGGGGGTCCCAGCAATCAGCCCCAGCATTTT. Protein: CARSLVGGPSNQPQHF.

This clone was counted a few times. The V and J genes are TRBV12-5 and TRBJ1-1; D gene unclear. Germline V gene data show CDR1 as LGHNT and CDR2 as FRNRAP. This CDR3 region has 13 residues. The V end lost 7 bases, the J end lost 5 bases, and 14 bases lay between the germline ends. CDR3 sequence reads: CASALSERTEAFF. CDR3 DNA sequence: TGTGCTAGTGCCTTATCAGAGAGGACTGAAGCTTTCTTT.

This chain joins TRBV5-1 and TRBJ2-7; 8 bases are a match to TRBD1. The V segment lost 5 bases and the J segment 5 bases; nucleotides outside the gene matches: 9. Germline loops: CDR1 SGHRS, CDR2 YFSETQ. The CDR3 contains 14 residues. The DNA for the CDR3 is TGCGCCAGCAGGACAGGGGTCCTGGACCACGAGCAGTACTTC. Translation: CASRTGVLDHEQYF. The full variable domain, its missing parts supplied by reference TRBV5-1 and TRBJ2-7, is KAGVTQTPRYLIKTRGQQVTLSCSPISGHRSVSWYQQTPGQGLQFLFEYFSETQRNKGNFPGRFSGRQFSNSRSEMNVSTLELGDSALYLCASRTGVLDHEQYFGPGTRLTVT.

The V call is TRBV5-1, the J call TRBJ2-7; D remains ambiguous. This CDR3 region has 13 residues. Germline V lookup: CDR1 SGHRS, CDR2 YFSETQ. V was shortened by 1 base and J by 1 base, with 6 bases between the two germline ends. In nucleotides, the CDR3 is TGCGCCAGCAGCTTGCAGGTGTCCTACGAGCAGTACTTC. This encodes CASSLQVSYEQYF.

This clone was recorded a few times. The rearrangement links TRBV5-4 to TRBJ2-2; D might be TRBD2 (6 bases). From germline, CDR1 is SGHNT and CDR2 YYREEE (reference sequence). With 4 bases removed from V and 0 bases from J, the gap between germline ends came to 10 bases. The CDR3 totals 15 residues. In DNA form, the CDR3 reads TGTGCCAGCAGCAAGGGACTCCCGAACACCGGGGAGCTGTTTTTT. This encodes CASSKGLPNTGELFF.